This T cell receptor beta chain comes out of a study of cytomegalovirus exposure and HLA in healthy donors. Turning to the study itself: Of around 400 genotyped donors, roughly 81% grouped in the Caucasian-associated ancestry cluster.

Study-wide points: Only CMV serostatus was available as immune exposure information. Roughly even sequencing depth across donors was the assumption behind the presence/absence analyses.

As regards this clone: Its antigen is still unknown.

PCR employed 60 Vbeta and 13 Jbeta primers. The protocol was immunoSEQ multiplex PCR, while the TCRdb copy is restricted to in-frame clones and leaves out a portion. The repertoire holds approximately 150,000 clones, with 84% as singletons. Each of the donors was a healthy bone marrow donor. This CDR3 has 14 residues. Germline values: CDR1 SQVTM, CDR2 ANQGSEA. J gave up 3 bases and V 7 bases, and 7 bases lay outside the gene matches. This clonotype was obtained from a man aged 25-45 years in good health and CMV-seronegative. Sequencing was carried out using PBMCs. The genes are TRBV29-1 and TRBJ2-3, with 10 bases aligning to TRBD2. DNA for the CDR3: TGCAGCGCACAAGCGGGGGGGCTAACAGATACGCAGTATTTT. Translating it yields CSAQAGGLTDTQYF.